This record covers a single T cell receptor (beta chain). Antigen unknown. Clones were read by immunoSEQ multiplex PCR, and TCRdb kept only the in-frame ones, dropping some. The sample has more than 60,000 clones, roughly 94% seen once. The record originates from a study of OX40 agonist ivuxolimab in advanced cancers. With 6 bases removed from V and 1 base from J, the gap between germline ends came to 7 bases. This CDR3 is 13 amino acids long. Germline CDR1 is LNHDA and CDR2 is SQIVND (reference sequence). General study findings and limits: There were, on average, more expanded clones in CD8+ T cells than in CD4+.

The origin of this receptor is an adult with an advanced solid tumor such as melanoma, head and neck, liver or kidney cancer. This material consisted of CD4+ or CD8+ T cells sorted from blood, taken in a trial of the OX40 agonist ivuxolimab. The chain couples TRBV19 to TRBJ2-1, with a weak D call TRBD2 (6 bases). DNA of the CDR3: TGTGCCAGTAGGGGGGGTTCCTACAATGAGCAGTTCTTC. This translates into CASRGGSYNEQFF.